This T cell receptor beta chain was captured in a study of early T cells in non-severe SARS-CoV-2 infection. Overall study context: Bulk RNA from unsorted whole blood was sequenced; chains were unpaired.

This clonotype is judged medium-sized (0.01 to 0.1%). What it recognizes is unknown. Germline CDR1 reads MNHEY; CDR2 reads SVGAGI. The germline V and J ends were trimmed by 4 bases and 4 bases, with 19 bases remaining between them. The CDR3 extends over 16 amino acids. Findings and limits, study-wide: In VDJdb matching, anti-spike CD8 responses were favored while private and CD4 specificities went missing.

Unique molecular identifiers (one per individual cDNA molecule) were attached. TCRdb processed the 5' RACE reads anew with MiXCR; each CDR3 protein has one entry. Here the sample spans 25,000 to 35,000 distinct CDR3 sequences, 5.5% to 6% being singletons. The sample comprised whole blood. The source of this sequence is an adult who was a healthcare worker with PCR-confirmed SARS-CoV-2 infection or an uninfected control (not recorded which). The V call is TRBV6-5, the J call TRBJ1-1, with a possible D match to TRBD1 (5 bases). CDR3 in amino acids: CASSLVGGPRGTEAFF. CDR3 DNA sequence: TGTGCCAGCAGTTTAGTTGGGGGACCCCGGGGCACTGAAGCTTTCTTT.